Below, 31 T cell receptor beta chains from the same sample are listed, as sequenced in a study of cytomegalovirus exposure and HLA in healthy donors. The PCR employed 60 Vbeta primers together with 13 Jbeta primers. The assay was immunoSEQ multiplex PCR, and TCRdb's table has in-frame clones only and misses some. The table lists approximately 200,000 clones, roughly 84% of them singletons, with around 0.26% in the top ten. The material sequenced was PBMCs. Every receptor here comes from a boy between 5 and 17 years old in good health and CMV-seronegative.

This chain joins TRBV29-1 and TRBJ1-1; TRBD1 aligns across 7 bases. Per germline, CDR1 SQVTM and CDR2 ANQGSEA. The length of the CDR3 is 12 residues. V trimming: 7 bases; J trimming: 4 bases; junction bases outside the gene matches: 6. For the CDR3, the DNA is TGCAGCGCTGTGACAGGGATCACTGAAGCTTTCTTT. As protein: CSAVTGITEAFF. Together with reference TRBV29-1 and TRBJ1-1, the CDR3 gives the full variable domain: SAVISQKPSRDICQRGTSLTIQCQVDSQVTMMFWYRQQPGQSLTLIATANQGSEATYESGFVIDKFPISRPNLTFSTLTVSNMSPEDSSIYLCSAVTGITEAFFGQGTRLTVV.

This clone was seen a single time. The V gene is TRBV10-3, the J gene TRBJ1-1; 8 bases are shared with TRBD1. V shed 5 bases, J shed 4 bases, and the junction held 3 bases outside the gene matches. Germline-derived CDR1 and CDR2 are ENHRY and SYGVKD. The CDR3 is 13 amino acids. In DNA, the CDR3 is TGTGCCATCAGTTACAGGGGGGTCACTGAAGCTTTCTTT. It is translated as CAISYRGVTEAFF.

The chain employs TRBV2 and TRBJ1-1; 7 bases fit TRBD1. From germline, CDR1 is SNHLY and CDR2 FYNNEI. V was clipped by 6 bases and J by 0 bases; unmatched bases: 7. The CDR3 runs to 15 residues. This chain's CDR3 is CASRKGQLVNTEAFF. Written as DNA, the CDR3 is TGTGCCAGCAGGAAGGGACAGTTGGTGAACACTGAAGCTTTCTTT.

This clone was recorded a few times. J is TRBJ1-1 and V is TRBV29-1; no clear D gene. The CDR3 is 12 amino acids. Trimming removed 5 bases at V and 6 bases at J, with 13 bases between. Germline CDR1 reads SQVTM; CDR2 reads ANQGSEA. As DNA, the CDR3 is TGCAGCGTTTCAAGAGGGAGCCCTGAAGCTTTCTTT. It encodes CSVSRGSPEAFF.

V gene TRBV7-2 combines with J gene TRBJ2-7; D gene unclear. Germline-derived CDR1 and CDR2 are SGHTA and FQGNSA. Deletions cut 6 bases from V and 1 base from J, with 10 bases between. This CDR3 is built from 13 residues. Here the CDR3 DNA reads TGTGCCAGCAGTCCCCGAGTGTCCTACGAGCAGTACTTC. Translated: CASSPRVSYEQYF.

V is TRBV5-1 and J is TRBJ1-2; TRBD1 matches 9 bases. There are 15 residues in the CDR3. V was pared by 5 bases and J by 1 base, with 6 bases of the junction left unmatched. Per the germline V gene, CDR1 is SGHRS and CDR2 is YFSETQ. The CDR3 DNA is TGCGCCAGCAGAGTGACAGGGGGGATTAACTATGGCTACACCTTC. Translating it yields CASRVTGGINYGYTF. Drawing the rest from reference TRBV5-1 and TRBJ1-2, the complete variable domain is KAGVTQTPRYLIKTRGQQVTLSCSPISGHRSVSWYQQTPGQGLQFLFEYFSETQRNKGNFPGRFSGRQFSNSRSEMNVSTLELGDSALYLCASRVTGGINYGYTFGSGTRLTVV.

The chain couples TRBV5-1 to TRBJ2-7; maybe TRBD2 (6 bases). The CDR3 sequence is 13 residues long. Trimming removed 0 bases at V and 4 bases at J, with 8 bases between. Germline assignment: CDR1 SGHRS and CDR2 YFSETQ. CDR3 residues: CASSLVAGYEQYF. The CDR3 DNA reads as TGCGCCAGCAGCTTGGTGGCGGGGTACGAGCAGTACTTC.

The chain is built from TRBV10-3 and TRBJ2-1; the D is unclear. Germline V gene sequence: CDR1 ENHRY, CDR2 SYGVKD. The CDR3 runs 14 residues. Deletions cut 5 bases from V and 9 bases from J, with 17 bases between. Written as DNA, the CDR3 is TGTGCCATCAGTCCCCTGACTCCCCTGGGTGAGCAGTTCTTC. It codes for CAISPLTPLGEQFF.

The J gene is TRBJ2-7, the V gene TRBV6-5; D is perhaps TRBD1 (6 bases). Germline V gives CDR1 MNHEY, CDR2 SVGAGI. V lost 0 bases, J lost 0 bases, and 9 bases lay in between. The CDR3 is 15 residues long. The CDR3 reads CASSYSWDTSYEQYF. The CDR3 coding sequence is TGTGCCAGCAGTTACTCTTGGGACACCTCCTACGAGCAGTACTTC.

The V gene is TRBV5-4, the J gene TRBJ2-3, with D uncertain. V lost 0 bases, J lost 4 bases, and 3 bases lay in between. Germline V gene lookup returns CDR1 SGHNT and CDR2 YYREEE (reference sequence). This CDR3 has 12 amino acids. The CDR3, as DNA: TGTGCCAGCAGCTTGGCCTCAGATACGCAGTATTTT. This encodes CASSLASDTQYF. The full variable domain, completed using reference TRBV5-4 and TRBJ2-3, is ETGVTQSPTHLIKTRGQQVTLRCSSQSGHNTVSWYQQALGQGPQFIFQYYREEENGRGNFPPRFSGLQFPNYSSELNVNALELDDSALYLCASSLASDTQYFGPGTRLTVL.

The rearrangement joins TRBV6-5 to TRBJ1-2, with a possible D match to TRBD1 (5 bases). This CDR3 is built from 13 residues. CDR1 MNHEY and CDR2 SVGAGI come from the germline V gene. V gave up 2 bases and J gave up 6 bases, with 10 bases separating them. The CDR3 loop is CASSYQLTDGYTF. DNA of the CDR3: TGTGCCAGCAGTTACCAATTGACAGATGGCTACACCTTC.

This clone has just a few counts. The gene calls are TRBV6-1 and TRBJ1-1, with D tentatively TRBD1 (5 bases). The CDR3 sequence is 12 residues long. Trimming removed 1 base from V and 10 bases from J, with 10 bases in between. In germline, CDR1 is MNHNS, CDR2 SASEGT. DNA for the CDR3: TGTGCCAGCAGTGAAGGAAGGGGAAGAGCTTTCTTT. It translates to CASSEGRGRAFF.

The CDR3 loop reads CASSFVSGRGPQETQYF. DNA of the CDR3: TGCGCCAGCAGCTTCGTTTCCGGGCGGGGGCCCCAAGAGACCCAGTACTTC. This chain joins TRBV5-1 and TRBJ2-5; maybe TRBD2 (7 bases). Germline V gene lookup returns CDR1 SGHRS and CDR2 YFSETQ. The CDR3 runs to 17 residues. Trimming stripped 2 bases from V and 1 base from J, with 18 bases between.

The chain joins TRBV18 to TRBJ2-1, with D tentatively TRBD2 (6 bases). The CDR3 runs 15 residues. CDR1 and CDR2 from the germline V gene are KGHSH and LQKENI. V was cut by 2 bases and J by 8 bases, with 16 bases left in between. The CDR3 region is CASSPGGTPLDEQFF. DNA of the CDR3: TGTGCCAGCTCACCAGGGGGGACCCCCCTGGATGAGCAGTTCTTC.

The V and J genes are TRBV15 and TRBJ1-5; TRBD1 agrees at 11 bases. The CDR3 has 17 residues. Germline-derived CDR1 and CDR2 are LNHNV and YYDKDF (reference sequence). The ends lost 5 bases at V and 5 bases at J; junction bases unmatched: 11. The CDR3, as DNA: TGTGCCACCAGCGCCCGTTTGGGGACAGGGGGGGATCAGCCCCAGCATTTT. This encodes CATSARLGTGGDQPQHF.

CDR3 in amino acids: CASSAGGANEKLFF. The CDR3 region has the DNA TGTGCCAGCAGTGCTGGGGGGGCTAATGAAAAACTGTTTTTT. The gene calls are TRBV6-4 and TRBJ1-4, with a tentative D call TRBD1 (5 bases). In germline, CDR1 is MRHNA, CDR2 SNTAGT. CDR3 length: 14 amino acids. V shed 4 bases and J shed 3 bases, with 9 bases lying between them.

This chain uses TRBV15 with TRBJ1-2; 9 bases match TRBD1. The CDR3 is made up of 14 amino acids. Germline CDR1 and CDR2: LNHNV and YYDKDF (reference sequence). Trimming took 3 bases from V and 4 from J; bases not matched to a gene: 3. In nucleotides, the CDR3 is TGTGCCACCAGCAGGGACAGGGGCGGCTATGGCTACACCTTC. Translating gives CATSRDRGGYGYTF.

V is TRBV11-2 and J is TRBJ2-7, with TRBD2 matching over 12 bases. The V gene's germline CDR1 is SGHAT and CDR2 FQNNGV. Trimming at V came to 1 base and at J to 3 bases, leaving 10 bases not matched to a gene. This CDR3 has 18 residues. The CDR3 bases are TGTGCCAGCAGCTTAGTGGCTCTAGCGGGAGGGCCGGTCTACGAGCAGTACTTC. Translated: CASSLVALAGGPVYEQYF.

This clone was picked up one time. The genes are TRBV5-4 and TRBJ2-7, with a tentative D call TRBD2 (6 bases). Germline V gene lookup returns CDR1 SGHNT and CDR2 YYREEE (reference sequence). V was trimmed by 1 base and J by 2 bases, leaving 13 bases between them. This CDR3 has 15 amino acids. The CDR3 nucleotides read TGTGCCAGCAGCTTGACCCGGGCGGGGACCTACGAGCAGTACTTC. This sequence encodes CASSLTRAGTYEQYF.

The chain is built from TRBV2 and TRBJ1-1; D uncertain. Trimming took off 6 bases at V and 5 bases at J, with 7 bases between the two ends. Germline-derived CDR1 and CDR2 are SNHLY and FYNNEI. The CDR3 spans 11 residues. This CDR3 reads CASREETEAFF. The CDR3 nucleotides are TGTGCCAGCAGGGAGGAAACTGAAGCTTTCTTT.

This rearrangement joins TRBV6-5 to TRBJ2-7; D is unresolved. V lost 8 bases and J lost 6, with 11 bases in between. This CDR3 region has 11 residues. Germline CDR1 reads MNHEY; CDR2 reads SVGAGI. Here the CDR3 DNA reads TGTGCCAGCCGATCCTATCTCGAGCAGTACTTC. It specifies CASRSYLEQYF.

This clone was recorded only once. V gene TRBV25-1 combines with J gene TRBJ2-3, with 11 bases fitting TRBD2. Germline values: CDR1 MGHDK, CDR2 SYGVNS. This CDR3 has 16 amino acids. V lost 5 bases and J lost 1; bases outside the gene matches: 5. CDR3 sequence reads: CASSSPGLAGTDTQYF. The CDR3 region has the DNA TGTGCCAGCAGTTCCCCGGGACTAGCGGGCACAGATACGCAGTATTTT.

This chain links TRBV5-4 with TRBJ2-7; weak D call: TRBD2 (7 bases). Trimming shortened V by 0 bases and J by 3 bases, and 16 bases separated the two germline ends. CDR1 and CDR2 (germline): SGHNT, YYREEE (reference sequence). The CDR3 extends over 16 amino acids. The CDR3 protein is CASSLVRGAGNYEQYF. In DNA form, the CDR3 reads TGTGCCAGCAGCTTGGTCCGGGGGGCGGGAAACTACGAGCAGTACTTC.

The chain carries TRBV5-1 and TRBJ1-1, with D perhaps TRBD1 (5 bases). Trimming left V 1 base short and J 3 bases short, with 13 bases between. The CDR3 loop spans 15 amino acids. Germline CDR1 is SGHRS and CDR2 is YFSETQ. The CDR3 reads CASSLSSGGDTEAFF. In DNA, the CDR3 is TGCGCCAGCAGCTTGAGCTCGGGGGGGGACACTGAAGCTTTCTTT.

The chain is built from TRBV5-6 and TRBJ1-2; 8 bases line up with TRBD1. CDR1 and CDR2 (germline): SGHDT, YYEEEE. This CDR3 has 15 amino acids. J gave up 6 bases and V 4 bases, and 11 bases lay outside the gene matches. CDR3 residues: CASSILDRDGNGYTF. As DNA, the CDR3 is TGTGCCAGCAGCATCCTGGACAGGGATGGAAATGGCTACACCTTC.

This rearrangement joins TRBV7-2 to TRBJ1-2; maybe TRBD1 (5 bases). Germline V lookup: CDR1 SGHTA, CDR2 FQGNSA. V was shortened by 2 bases and J by 8 bases, with 15 bases between the two germline ends. The CDR3 extends over 14 amino acids. The CDR3 DNA is TGTGCCAGCAGCTTACGGGGGGGTTCCCGGGGCTACACCTTC. It encodes CASSLRGGSRGYTF.

The chain employs TRBV15 and TRBJ2-5, with 7 bases that match TRBD1. Near its end, the DNA agrees better with TRBJ2-7, so the J call may be wrong. The CDR3 is 17 amino acids. Germline CDR1 LNHNV, CDR2 YYDKDF (reference sequence). The CDR3 region is CATSRGTATTSSYEQYF. CDR3 nucleotides: TGTGCCACCAGCAGGGGGACAGCGACTACGAGCTCCTACGAGCAGTACTTC.

V usage is TRBV6-5 and J usage is TRBJ2-2, with 7 bases fitting TRBD2. This CDR3 spans 15 amino acids. The ends lost 6 bases at V and 6 bases at J; junction bases unmatched: 10. CDR1 and CDR2 (germline): MNHEY, SVGAGI. CDR3 in DNA: TGTGCCAGCAGAGGGGAGGGGCAGCGTTCCGGGGAGCTGTTTTTT. This encodes CASRGEGQRSGELFF.

The V call is TRBV23-1, the J call TRBJ2-3; 7 bases map to TRBD1. TRBV23-1 is sorted into the ORF group, with uncertain function. CDR3 length: 18 amino acids. V was pared by 1 base and J by 2 bases, with 12 bases of the junction left unmatched. Written as DNA, the CDR3 is TGCGCCAGCAGTCAATGTAAGAACCGACAGGGAAACACAGATACGCAGTATTTT. As protein: CASSQCKNRQGNTDTQYF.

V gene TRBV9 combines with J gene TRBJ2-7; D may be TRBD2 (5 bases). The V and J ends lost 4 bases and 6 bases respectively, with 23 bases between them. The CDR3 runs 16 residues. The germline V gene encodes CDR1 SGDLS and CDR2 YYNGEE. The CDR3 sequence: CASSPRGSGPIPEQYF. The CDR3 DNA follows: TGTGCCAGCAGCCCGCGAGGCAGCGGTCCTATCCCCGAGCAGTACTTC.

The genes are TRBV7-2 and TRBJ1-1; D remains unclear. In germline, CDR1 is SGHTA, CDR2 FQGNSA. V was trimmed by 2 bases and J by 1 base, leaving 8 bases between them. CDR3 length equals 14 residues. The CDR3 DNA follows: TGTGCCAGCAGCTTAAGGTCAGGGAACACTGAAGCTTTCTTT. This translates into CASSLRSGNTEAFF.